The entry that follows covers one T cell receptor (beta chain) sequence. In the original analysis: Reference gene primer amplification in the assay estimated nucleated cell counts. This table comes from immunoSEQ multiplex PCR, and its TCRdb copy is limited to in-frame clones, with some not included. Clonal size and the V and J genes are those of that table, whereas D and trimming came from the DNA. The profile covers tens of thousands of clones, with about 85% appearing a single time and about 1.9% taken by the ten largest. This CDR3 contains 14 residues. The V and J ends lost 0 bases and 1 base respectively, with 7 bases between them. From germline, CDR1 is LGHNA and CDR2 YSLEER. The source of the sample is a study of blood T cell repertoires in COVID-19. Background on the study: From the United States, Italy and Spain came samples of acute and convalescent COVID-19. Sources were T cells, B-cell-depleted T cells, or PBMCs; the material itself was cDNA or gDNA.

Sequencing input: peripheral blood. V and J are TRBV4-3 and TRBJ2-7, with a tentative D call TRBD2 (5 bases). This sequence originates from a man aged 50-59 years with active or convalescent COVID-19. The CDR3: CASSQDRGSYEQYF. As DNA, the CDR3 is TGCGCCAGCAGCCAAGATCGGGGATCCTACGAGCAGTACTTC.